This entry lists 4 T cell receptor beta chains sequenced from one sample in a study of T-cell memory formation after mild COVID-19. Via MiXCR, TCRdb re-called the 5' RACE reads, giving one row per CDR3 protein. This table has approximately 580,000 distinct CDR3 sequences, about 20% appearing once. Sequences were obtained from PBMCs or a T cell subset sorted from them (not recorded which). The receptor source for this set is an adult woman who had mild COVID-19 (a few samples of this study predate the infection). Cell type and time point are not known.

This clonotype has just a few counts. The chain recombines TRBV24-1 with TRBJ1-5; D may be TRBD1 (6 bases). The CDR3 extends over 16 amino acids. Germline V gene data show CDR1 as KGHDR and CDR2 as SFDVKD. The V end lost 0 bases, the J end lost 3 bases, and 11 bases lay between the germline ends. DNA for the CDR3: TGTGCCACCAGTGATTTGCAGGGGCCGCCCAATCAGCCCCAGCATTTT. Amino acid sequence: CATSDLQGPPNQPQHF.

The chain joins TRBV9 to TRBJ1-2, with D perhaps matching TRBD1 (6 bases). Trimming cost V 0 bases and J 7 bases, with 19 bases left between them. Germline V gene sequence: CDR1 SGDLS, CDR2 YYNGEE. The CDR3 runs 16 residues. The CDR3 is CASSVGGGTGASGYTF. CDR3 sequence (DNA): TGTGCCAGCAGCGTAGGAGGTGGTACGGGGGCGAGTGGCTACACCTTC.

This clonotype was recorded at least ten times. The gene calls are TRBV7-8 and TRBJ2-1, with TRBD2 matching over 9 bases. The germline V gene encodes CDR1 SGHVS and CDR2 FQNEAQ. This CDR3 has 15 residues. V shed 0 bases, J shed 6 bases, and the junction held 3 bases outside the gene matches. The CDR3 region is CASSLARTSANEQFF. In nucleotides, the CDR3 is TGTGCCAGCAGCTTAGCTAGGACTAGCGCCAATGAGCAGTTCTTC.

The chain carries TRBV6-1 and TRBJ2-1; TRBD2 aligns across 9 bases. This CDR3 comprises 17 residues. Germline V gene data show CDR1 as MNHNS and CDR2 as SASEGT. Trimming removed 6 bases from V and 0 bases from J; junction bases left unmatched: 9. The CDR3: CASRAGGGGSSYNEQFF. The CDR3 DNA sequence: TGTGCCAGCAGGGCGGGGGGGGGCGGTAGCTCCTACAATGAGCAGTTCTTC.